A selection of T cell receptor beta chains follows, all from one sample in a study of blood T cell repertoires in COVID-19. Clones were read by immunoSEQ multiplex PCR, and TCRdb kept only the in-frame ones, dropping some. This sample yields 90,000 to 100,000 clones, of which around nine tenths are seen a single time; around 20% belongs to the top ten. The sample taken for sequencing was peripheral blood. Receptor source: a woman in her fifties or sixties with COVID-19, enrolled during active disease. Each CDR3 is given with its conserved first and last residue. D genes are given only for firm matches. Only part of the rows carry a size: once, few, many, or a class if the clone is expanded.

>.|TRBD1|TRBJ1-1|TRBV4-1
CASSRDRYTEAFF
TGCGCCAGCAGTCGGGACAGGTACACTGAAGCTTTCTTT
>.|.|TRBJ1-2|TRBV20-1
CSASVDRNYGYTF
TGCAGTGCTAGTGTTGACAGAAACTATGGCTACACCTTC
>.|.|TRBJ1-2|TRBV5-1
CASSFVGVNLPHTF
TGCGCCAGCAGCTTCGTCGGGGTAAACCTTCCTCACACCTTC
>.|.|TRBJ1-6|TRBV21-1
CASSKGTINRGQGISPLHF
TGTGCCAGCAGCAAAGGGACCATAAATAGGGGACAGGGAATTTCACCCCTCCACTTT
>.|.|TRBJ2-7|TRBV7-9
CASSAGVEQYF
TGTGCCAGCTCGGCAGGGGTCGAGCAGTACTTC
>.|.|TRBJ2-1|TRBV30
CAWTIQGPNEQFF
TGTGCCTGGACCATACAGGGCCCCAATGAGCAGTTCTTC
>.|.|TRBJ1-4|TRBV3-1/TRBV3-2
CASSQEGPPVKKLFF
TGTGCCAGCAGCCAAGAGGGCCCCCCCGTTAAAAAACTGTTTTTT
>.|.|TRBJ2-3|TRBV24-1
CATSDSGQSTDTQYF
TGTGCCACCAGTGACTCCGGACAGTCGACAGATACGCAGTATTTT
>.|TRBD1|TRBJ1-1|TRBV12-3/TRBV12-4
CAILTQGARAFF
TGTGCCATCCTGACTCAGGGGGCGAGAGCTTTCTTT
>.|.|TRBJ1-2|TRBV6-2/TRBV6-3
CASTPQALNYGYTF
TGTGCCAGCACCCCGCAGGCCCTAAACTATGGCTACACCTTC
>.|.|TRBJ2-2|TRBV30
CAWSGGQVPGELFF
TGTGCCTGGAGTGGGGGGCAGGTCCCCGGGGAGCTGTTTTTT
>.|.|TRBJ1-4|TRBV21-1
CASSGPGTVNEKLFF
TGTGCCAGCAGCGGCCCCGGGACAGTTAATGAAAAACTGTTTTTT
>.|TRBD1|TRBJ2-2|TRBV7-7
CASSLMGQRNTGELFF
TGTGCCAGCAGCCTAATGGGACAGAGAAACACCGGGGAGCTGTTTTTT
>.|TRBD2|TRBJ2-1|TRBV5-1
CASSSGGGASYNEQFF
TGCGCCAGCAGCTCGGGCGGGGGGGCCAGCTACAATGAGCAGTTCTTC
>.|.|TRBJ2-7|TRBV3-1/TRBV3-2
CASSRMTGPYEQYF
TGTGCCAGCAGCCGAATGACAGGTCCCTACGAGCAGTACTTC
>.|.|TRBJ2-3|TRBV9
CASSPRLTDTQYF
TGTGCCAGCAGCCCCCGTCTAACAGATACGCAGTATTTT
>.|.|TRBJ1-2|TRBV14
CASRYGQHLYGYTF
TGTGCCAGCAGATACGGACAGCATCTTTATGGCTACACCTTC
>.|.|TRBJ2-7|TRBV21-1
CASGNRAPHEQYF
TGTGCCAGCGGAAACAGGGCCCCCCACGAGCAGTACTTC
>.|.|TRBJ1-1|TRBV30
CAWSPGRNTEAFF
TGTGCCTGGAGCCCAGGCCGAAACACTGAAGCTTTCTTT
>.|.|TRBJ1-1|TRBV12-5
CASGLEPNTEAFF
TGTGCTAGTGGTCTAGAACCGAACACTGAAGCTTTCTTT
>.|.|TRBJ1-1|TRBV7-2
CASSLDGQAGTEAFF
TGTGCCAGCAGCTTAGATGGTCAGGCTGGGACTGAAGCTTTCTTT
>.|TRBD1|TRBJ2-7|TRBV3-1/TRBV3-2
CASSQPKDRGYEQYF
TGTGCCAGCAGCCAACCAAAGGACAGGGGCTACGAGCAGTACTTC
>.|.|TRBJ1-1|TRBV12-5
CASGRRQMGNTEAFF
TGTGCTAGTGGTCGAAGACAGATGGGGAACACTGAAGCTTTCTTT
>.|TRBD2|TRBJ2-7|TRBV13
CASSLGEGYEQYF
TGTGCCAGCAGCTTGGGGGAGGGCTACGAGCAGTACTTC
>.|TRBD1|TRBJ1-5|TRBV27
CASSLSGQGYQPQHF
TGTGCCAGCAGTTTATCGGGACAGGGTTACCAGCCCCAGCATTTT
>.|TRBD1|TRBJ2-3|TRBV7-2
CASSLAGQSADTQYF
TGTGCCAGCAGCTTAGCGGGACAGTCGGCGGATACGCAGTATTTT
>.|.|TRBJ2-1|TRBV10-1
CASSESTDYNEQFF
TGCGCCAGCAGTGAGTCGACTGACTACAATGAGCAGTTCTTC
>.|.|TRBJ1-1|TRBV28
CASGGRDSNTEAFF
TGTGCCAGCGGAGGGAGAGATTCAAACACTGAAGCTTTCTTT
>.|.|TRBJ2-1|TRBV7-2
CASSSISSYNEQFF
TGTGCCAGCTCTAGTATAAGCTCCTACAATGAGCAGTTCTTC
>few|.|TRBJ1-1|TRBV6-5
CASSLGHENTEAFF
TGTGCCAGCAGTTTAGGACACGAGAACACTGAAGCTTTCTTT
>few|.|TRBJ1-1|TRBV6-4
CASSDSGQGVAFF
TGTGCCAGCAGTGACTCGGGACAAGGCGTAGCTTTCTTT
>.|TRBD2|TRBJ2-1|TRBV19
CASSSWTSGGSSYNEQFF
TGTGCCAGTAGTTCCTGGACTAGCGGGGGGAGCTCCTACAATGAGCAGTTCTTC
>.|.|TRBJ1-6|TRBV15
CATSRDREPNSPLHF
TGTGCCACCAGCAGAGATCGCGAACCCAATTCACCCCTCCACTTT
>few|.|TRBJ2-5|TRBV4-2
CASSQDWLARETQYF
TGTGCCAGCAGCCAAGATTGGCTAGCGCGAGAGACCCAGTACTTC
>.|.|TRBJ2-7|TRBV2
CASRAGYEQYF
TGTGCCAGCAGGGCAGGCTACGAGCAGTACTTC
>.|.|TRBJ2-7|TRBV30
CAWSTGGSYEQYF
TGTGCCTGGAGTACGGGTGGTTCCTACGAGCAGTACTTC
>.|.|TRBJ1-6|TRBV3-1/TRBV3-2
CPTSPRPGGPLHF
TGTCCCACCAGCCCCCGACCCGGGGGACCCCTCCACTTT
>.|.|TRBJ1-4|TRBV5-1
CASSLASGFEKLFF
TGCGCCAGCAGCTTGGCTTCGGGGTTTGAAAAACTGTTTTTT
>.|.|TRBJ2-5|TRBV7-2
CASNSRNGGPGETQYF
TGTGCCAGCAACTCACGCAACGGGGGGCCGGGGGAGACCCAGTACTTC
>once|TRBD2|TRBJ2-1|TRBV9
CASSVGGLAGNEQFF
TGTGCCAGCAGCGTAGGGGGACTAGCGGGCAATGAGCAGTTCTTC
>.|.|TRBJ2-5|TRBV5-6
CASSGQNPSGQETQYF
TGTGCCAGCAGCGGACAGAATCCGTCTGGGCAAGAGACCCAGTACTTC